One and the same sample provided the 16 T cell receptor beta chains below, sequenced in a study of blood T cell repertoires in COVID-19. Sequenced by immunoSEQ multiplex PCR; TCRdb stores in-frame clones only, minus some. The sample records about 37,000 clones, over 75% being singletons. Input material: peripheral blood. The receptors stem from a human donor in a cohort sampled during active COVID-19.

CDR3 in amino acids: CASSSRLGGDLYF. The CDR3 bases are TGTGCCAGCAGCTCACGCCTCGGGGGGGATTTGTATTTT. The J gene is TRBJ2-3, the V gene TRBV5-6; 8 nucleotides agree with TRBD2. Trimming cost V 3 bases and J 14 bases; bases outside gene matches: 11. The CDR3 totals 13 residues. Germline V gene sequence: CDR1 SGHDT, CDR2 YYEEEE.

V gene TRBV12-3 or TRBV12-4 combines with J gene TRBJ2-7, with 10 positions matching TRBD2. V lost 10 bases, J lost 0 bases, and 3 bases stayed unmatched. The CDR3 runs 13 residues. The DNA for the CDR3 is TGTGCCATCCAGCGGGAGGGCTCCTACGAGCAGTACTTC. This codes for CAIQREGSYEQYF.

A single count supports this clone. This rearrangement joins TRBV6-6 to TRBJ2-5, with TRBD1 as a possible D gene (5 bases). V shed 2 bases and J shed 8 bases, with 15 bases lying between them. This CDR3 has 14 amino acids. Germline assignment: CDR1 MNHNY and CDR2 SVGAGI (reference sequence). CDR3 DNA sequence: TGTGCCAGCAGTTACGGGCAGGACATCTCTACCCAGTACTTC. The encoded protein is CASSYGQDISTQYF.

The chain employs TRBV30 and TRBJ2-3, with D maybe TRBD2 (6 bases). Germline V gives CDR1 GTSNPN, CDR2 SVGIG (reference sequence). Trimming shortened V by 0 bases and J by 0 bases, and 10 bases separated the two germline ends. The CDR3 has 15 residues. This CDR3 is CAWSVGGISTDTQYF. The DNA of the CDR3 is TGTGCCTGGAGTGTAGGAGGGATTAGCACAGATACGCAGTATTTT.

The V and J genes are TRBV7-3 and TRBJ2-1; 8 bases agree with TRBD2. The length of the CDR3 is 16 residues. Germline-derived CDR1 and CDR2 are SGHTA and FQGTGA. V lost 5 bases, J lost 7 bases, and 13 bases stayed unmatched. The CDR3 loop is CASSPLPSGGKNEQFF. CDR3 in DNA: TGTGCCAGCAGCCCCTTGCCCAGCGGGGGTAAGAATGAGCAGTTCTTC.

The V gene is TRBV28, the J gene TRBJ1-1; D is perhaps TRBD1 (6 bases). V dropped 3 bases and J dropped 0 bases, with 14 bases sitting between them. This CDR3 comprises 16 residues. Germline V gives CDR1 MDHEN, CDR2 SYDVKM. CDR3 in amino acids: CASSFLQGRVNTEAFF. The DNA for the CDR3 is TGTGCCAGCAGTTTCTTGCAGGGGAGGGTGAACACTGAAGCTTTCTTT.

The chain recombines TRBV18 with TRBJ2-7; 7 bases map to TRBD1. V gave up 2 bases and J gave up 2 bases; unmatched junction bases: 3. CDR3 length: 14 residues. The germline V gene has CDR1 KGHSH and CDR2 LQKENI. CDR3 bases: TGTGCCAGCTCACCAAACAGGGGAACCTACGAGCAGTACTTC. This encodes CASSPNRGTYEQYF.

This clone appeared a few times. The rearrangement uses TRBV7-9 and TRBJ1-1, with 7 bases fitting TRBD1. In germline, CDR1 is SEHNR, CDR2 FQNEAQ (reference sequence). The junction had 13 bases not matched to a gene; V was cut back by 1 base and J by 8 bases. This CDR3 has 16 amino acids. The CDR3 sequence is CASSLGGKGTAAEAFF. The CDR3 region has the DNA TGTGCCAGCAGCTTAGGCGGTAAGGGGACAGCAGCGGAAGCTTTCTTT.

The rearrangement links TRBV7-2 to TRBJ2-2, with D tentatively TRBD2 (5 bases). The CDR3 runs to 15 residues. V lost 6 bases, J lost 4 bases, and 15 bases lay in between. From germline, CDR1 is SGHTA and CDR2 FQGNSA. This chain's CDR3 is CASRLDGLGTGELFF. Written as DNA, the CDR3 is TGTGCCAGCAGACTCGATGGACTCGGCACCGGGGAGCTGTTTTTT.

The sample holds one count of this clone. The gene calls are TRBV30 and TRBJ1-1; 7 bases match TRBD1. In germline, CDR1 is GTSNPN, CDR2 SVGIG (reference sequence). The V segment lost 3 bases and the J segment 8 bases; nucleotides outside the gene matches: 12. This CDR3 comprises 14 residues. The CDR3 region is CAWRVGTATSEAFF. CDR3 bases: TGTGCCTGGAGGGTCGGGACAGCTACTTCCGAAGCTTTCTTT. Based on the CDR3 plus reference TRBV30 and TRBJ1-1, the full variable domain is SQTIHQWPATLVQPVGSPLSLECTVEGTSNPNLYWYRQAAGRGLQLLFYSVGIGQISSEVPQNLSASRPQDRQFILSSKKLLLSDSGFYLCAWRVGTATSEAFFGQGTRLTVV.

The J gene is TRBJ1-1, the V gene TRBV5-1; D remains unclear. The ends were cut back, 2 bases at V and 1 base at J, with 9 bases in the middle. Germline V CDR1 and CDR2: SGHRS, YFSETQ. The CDR3 spans 14 residues. This chain's CDR3 is CASSFDTPNTEAFF. DNA of the CDR3: TGCGCCAGCAGCTTCGACACGCCGAACACTGAAGCTTTCTTT.

The rearrangement links TRBV19 to TRBJ1-2; 7 positions agree with TRBD1. The CDR3 is 16 amino acids. Germline CDR1 reads LNHDA; CDR2 reads SQIVND (reference sequence). The ends lost 5 bases at V and 5 bases at J; junction bases unmatched: 14. In DNA form, the CDR3 reads TGTGCCAGTAGTCTGGGTGGGGACAGAGATAAGTATGGCTACACCTTC. This sequence encodes CASSLGGDRDKYGYTF.

The chain combines TRBV11-2 with TRBJ2-2, with 9 bases that match TRBD2. Germline CDR1 and CDR2: SGHAT and FQNNGV. The CDR3 runs 19 residues. Trimming took 5 bases from V and 1 from J; bases not matched to a gene: 14. The CDR3 coding sequence is TGTGCCAGCAGCGCTAGAGGAGGCGGGGGGGCGAGGAACACCGGGGAGCTGTTTTTT. This translates into CASSARGGGGARNTGELFF.

In this sample, this clone turned up a few times. The genes are TRBV6-5 and TRBJ1-5, with a weak D call TRBD1 (5 bases). Germline-derived CDR1 and CDR2 are MNHEY and SVGAGI. The CDR3 length is 15 residues. Trimming took 6 bases from V and 3 from J, leaving 15 bases between them. DNA for the CDR3: TGTGCCAGCAGCCCGTTTAACAGGAACAATCAGCCCCAGCATTTT. Amino acids: CASSPFNRNNQPQHF.

V gene TRBV7-2 combines with J gene TRBJ1-2; D remains ambiguous. Germline V CDR1 and CDR2: SGHTA, FQGNSA. The CDR3 covers 12 residues. The ends were cut back, 3 bases at V and 5 bases at J, with 7 bases in the middle. CDR3 amino acids: CASSFGIYGYTF. As DNA, the CDR3 is TGTGCCAGCAGCTTCGGGATTTATGGCTACACCTTC.

V is TRBV3-1 (or the pseudogene TRBV3-2) and J is TRBJ2-1, with TRBD2 identical over 9 bases. The CDR3 consists of 13 residues. V dropped 1 base and J dropped 15; count of bases not matched to a gene: 7. From germline, CDR1 is LGHDT and CDR2 YNNKEL (reference sequence). CDR3 residues: CASSQAPSGNPFF. Written as DNA, the CDR3 is TGTGCCAGCAGCCAAGCGCCTAGCGGGAATCCGTTCTTC.